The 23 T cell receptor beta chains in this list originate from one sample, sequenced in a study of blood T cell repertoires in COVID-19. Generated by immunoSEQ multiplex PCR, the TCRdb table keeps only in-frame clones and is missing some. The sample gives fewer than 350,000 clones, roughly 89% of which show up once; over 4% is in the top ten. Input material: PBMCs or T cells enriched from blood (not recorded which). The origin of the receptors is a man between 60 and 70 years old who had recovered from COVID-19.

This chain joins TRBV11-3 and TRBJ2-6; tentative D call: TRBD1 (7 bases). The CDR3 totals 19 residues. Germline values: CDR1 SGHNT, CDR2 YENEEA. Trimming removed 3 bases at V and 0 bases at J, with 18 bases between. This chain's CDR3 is CASSFSLEGASSGANVLTF. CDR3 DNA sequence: TGTGCCAGCAGCTTCTCATTGGAGGGGGCAAGCTCTGGGGCCAACGTCCTGACTTTC.

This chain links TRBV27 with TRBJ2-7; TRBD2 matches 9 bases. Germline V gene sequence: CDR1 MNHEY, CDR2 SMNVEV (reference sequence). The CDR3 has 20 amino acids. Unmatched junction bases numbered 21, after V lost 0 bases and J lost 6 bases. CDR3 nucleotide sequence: TGTGCCAGCAGTTTATCCGCGGTTCGGGCTAGCGGGGTACGGTATAGCGAGCAGTACTTC. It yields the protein CASSLSAVRASGVRYSEQYF.

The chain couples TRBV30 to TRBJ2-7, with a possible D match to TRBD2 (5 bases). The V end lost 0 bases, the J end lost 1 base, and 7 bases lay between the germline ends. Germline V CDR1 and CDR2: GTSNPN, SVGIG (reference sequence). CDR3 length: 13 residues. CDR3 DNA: TGTGCCTGGAGTGTGACGGGGTCCTACGAGCAGTACTTC. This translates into CAWSVTGSYEQYF.

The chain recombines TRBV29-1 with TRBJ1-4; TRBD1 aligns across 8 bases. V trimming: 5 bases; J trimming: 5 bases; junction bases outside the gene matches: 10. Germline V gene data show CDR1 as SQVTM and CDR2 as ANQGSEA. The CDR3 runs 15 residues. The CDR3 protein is CSVRTRQGLNEKLFF. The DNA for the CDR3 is TGCAGCGTTCGGACCAGACAGGGGTTAAATGAAAAACTGTTTTTT.

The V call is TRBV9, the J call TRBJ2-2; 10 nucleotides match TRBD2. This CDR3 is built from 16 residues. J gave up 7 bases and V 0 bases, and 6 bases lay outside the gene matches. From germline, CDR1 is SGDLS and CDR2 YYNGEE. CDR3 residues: CASSVALAGEIGELFF. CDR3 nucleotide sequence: TGTGCCAGCAGCGTAGCTCTAGCGGGAGAAATCGGGGAGCTGTTTTTT.

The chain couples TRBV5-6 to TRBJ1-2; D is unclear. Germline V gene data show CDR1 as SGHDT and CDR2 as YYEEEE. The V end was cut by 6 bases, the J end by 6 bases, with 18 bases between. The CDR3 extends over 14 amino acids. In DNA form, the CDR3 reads TGTGCCAGCACCCCAAGGCGGATTCTCGATGGCTACACCTTC. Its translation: CASTPRRILDGYTF.

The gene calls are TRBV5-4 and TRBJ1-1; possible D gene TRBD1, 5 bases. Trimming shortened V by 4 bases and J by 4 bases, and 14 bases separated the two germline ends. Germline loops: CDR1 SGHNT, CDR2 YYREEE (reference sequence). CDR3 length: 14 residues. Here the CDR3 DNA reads TGTGCCAGCAGCCAGTACAGGTCTGGCACTGAAGCTTTCTTT. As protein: CASSQYRSGTEAFF.

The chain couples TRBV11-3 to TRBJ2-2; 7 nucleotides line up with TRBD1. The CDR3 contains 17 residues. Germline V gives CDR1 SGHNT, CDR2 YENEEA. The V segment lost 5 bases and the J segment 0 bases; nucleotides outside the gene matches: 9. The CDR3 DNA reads TGTGCCAGCAGCCCGGGACAGTGGGGTTCGAACACCGGGGAGCTGTTTTTT. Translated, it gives CASSPGQWGSNTGELFF.

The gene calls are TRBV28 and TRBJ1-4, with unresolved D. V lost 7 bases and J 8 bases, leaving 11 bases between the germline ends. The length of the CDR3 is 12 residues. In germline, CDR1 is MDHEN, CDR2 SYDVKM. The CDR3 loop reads CASNPGREKLFF. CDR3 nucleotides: TGTGCCAGCAACCCTGGGAGGGAAAAACTGTTTTTT.

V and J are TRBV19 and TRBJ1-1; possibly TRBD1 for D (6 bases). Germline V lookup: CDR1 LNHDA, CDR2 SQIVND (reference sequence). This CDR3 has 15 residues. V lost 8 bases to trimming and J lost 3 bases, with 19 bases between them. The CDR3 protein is CASRLQGAVDTEAFF. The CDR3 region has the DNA TGTGCCAGTCGATTACAGGGCGCAGTAGACACTGAAGCTTTCTTT.

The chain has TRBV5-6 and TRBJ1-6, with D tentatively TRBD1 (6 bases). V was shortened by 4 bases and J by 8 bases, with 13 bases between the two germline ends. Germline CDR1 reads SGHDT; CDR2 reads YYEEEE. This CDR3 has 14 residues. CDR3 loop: CASSHGQIYSPLHF. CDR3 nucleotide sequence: TGTGCCAGCAGCCACGGACAGATTTATTCACCCCTCCACTTT.

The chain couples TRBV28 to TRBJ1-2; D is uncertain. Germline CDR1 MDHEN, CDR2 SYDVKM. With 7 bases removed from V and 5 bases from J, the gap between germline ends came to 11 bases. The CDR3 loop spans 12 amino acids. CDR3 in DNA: TGTGCCAGCACTTCACCAGGTTATGGCTACACCTTC. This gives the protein CASTSPGYGYTF.

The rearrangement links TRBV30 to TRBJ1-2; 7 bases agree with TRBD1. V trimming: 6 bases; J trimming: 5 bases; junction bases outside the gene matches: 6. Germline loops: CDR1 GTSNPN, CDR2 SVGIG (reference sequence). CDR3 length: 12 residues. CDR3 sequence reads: CACNRGVYGYTF. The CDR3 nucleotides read TGTGCCTGTAACAGGGGCGTGTATGGCTACACCTTC.

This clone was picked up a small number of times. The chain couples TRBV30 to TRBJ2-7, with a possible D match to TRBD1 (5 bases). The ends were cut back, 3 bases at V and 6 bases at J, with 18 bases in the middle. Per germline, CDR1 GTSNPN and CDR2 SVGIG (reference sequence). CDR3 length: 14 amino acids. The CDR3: CAWRKEQAWREQYF. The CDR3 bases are TGTGCCTGGAGGAAGGAACAGGCCTGGCGCGAGCAGTACTTC.

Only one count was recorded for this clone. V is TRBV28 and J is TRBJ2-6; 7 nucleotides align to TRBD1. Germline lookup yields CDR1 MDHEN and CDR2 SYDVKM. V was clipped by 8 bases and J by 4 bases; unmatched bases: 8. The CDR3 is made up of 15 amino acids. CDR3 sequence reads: CASCLQGVGANVLTF. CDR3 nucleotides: TGTGCCAGCTGCCTTCAGGGGGTAGGGGCCAACGTCCTGACTTTC.

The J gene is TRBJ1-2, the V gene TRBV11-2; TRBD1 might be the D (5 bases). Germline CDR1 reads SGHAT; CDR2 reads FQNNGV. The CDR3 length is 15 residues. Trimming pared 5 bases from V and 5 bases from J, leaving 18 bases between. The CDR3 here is CASSPLEGIRYGYTF. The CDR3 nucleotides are TGTGCCAGCAGCCCCTTGGAGGGGATTCGGTATGGCTACACCTTC.

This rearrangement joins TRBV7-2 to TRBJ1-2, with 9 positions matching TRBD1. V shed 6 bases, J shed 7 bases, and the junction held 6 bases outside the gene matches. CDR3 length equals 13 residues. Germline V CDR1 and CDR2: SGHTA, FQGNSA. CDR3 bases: TGTGCCAGCAGTTGGGACAGGGAGGGTGGCTACACCTTC. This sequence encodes CASSWDREGGYTF.

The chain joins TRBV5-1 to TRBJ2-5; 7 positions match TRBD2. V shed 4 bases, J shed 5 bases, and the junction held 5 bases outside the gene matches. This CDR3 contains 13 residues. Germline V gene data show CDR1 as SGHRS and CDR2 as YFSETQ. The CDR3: CASSGGDYETQYF. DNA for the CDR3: TGCGCCAGCAGCGGGGGGGACTACGAGACCCAGTACTTC.

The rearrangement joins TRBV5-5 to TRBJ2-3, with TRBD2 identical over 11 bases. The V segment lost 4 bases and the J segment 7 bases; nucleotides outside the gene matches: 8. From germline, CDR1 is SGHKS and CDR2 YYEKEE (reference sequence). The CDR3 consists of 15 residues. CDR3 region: CASSIAGGGTYTQYF. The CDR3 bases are TGTGCCAGCAGCATAGCGGGAGGGGGCACGTATACGCAGTATTTT.

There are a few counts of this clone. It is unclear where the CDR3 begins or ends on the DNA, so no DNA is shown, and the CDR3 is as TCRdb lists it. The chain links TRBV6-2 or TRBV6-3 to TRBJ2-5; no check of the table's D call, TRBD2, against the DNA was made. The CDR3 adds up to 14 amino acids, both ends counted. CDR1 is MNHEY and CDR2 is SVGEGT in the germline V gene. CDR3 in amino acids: CASSGTSFLETQYF.

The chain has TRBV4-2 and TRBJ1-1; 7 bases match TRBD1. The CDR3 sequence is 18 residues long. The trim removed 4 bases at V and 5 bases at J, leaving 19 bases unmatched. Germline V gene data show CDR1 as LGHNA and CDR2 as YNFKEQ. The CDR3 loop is CASSLSGRGRYEGTEAFF. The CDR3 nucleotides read TGTGCCAGCAGCCTTAGTGGCAGGGGGAGATATGAGGGAACTGAAGCTTTCTTT.

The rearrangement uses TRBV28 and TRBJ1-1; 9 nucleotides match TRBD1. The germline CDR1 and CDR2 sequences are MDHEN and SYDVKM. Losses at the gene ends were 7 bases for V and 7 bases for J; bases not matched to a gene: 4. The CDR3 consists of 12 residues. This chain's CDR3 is CASKDRGGEAFF. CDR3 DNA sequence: TGTGCCAGCAAGGACAGGGGCGGTGAAGCTTTCTTT.

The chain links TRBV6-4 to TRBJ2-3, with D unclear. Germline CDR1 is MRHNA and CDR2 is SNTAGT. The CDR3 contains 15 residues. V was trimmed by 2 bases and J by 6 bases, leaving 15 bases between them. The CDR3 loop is CASSDVGAFRDTQYF. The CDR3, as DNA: TGTGCCAGCAGTGACGTGGGCGCCTTTAGGGATACGCAGTATTTT.